This T cell receptor (beta chain) was sequenced in a study of blood T cell repertoires in COVID-19. The study assigned cohorts using participant-reported clinical history. This clone was found once. V gave up 5 bases and J gave up 1 base, with 15 bases separating them. The CDR3 runs to 15 residues. Germline assignment: CDR1 MNHEY and CDR2 SVGAGI. Study processing details: Quantification of nucleated cells was approximated via reference gene primer amplification. Sequencing was performed with immunoSEQ multiplex PCR; in TCRdb, only in-frame clones are kept and a portion is missing. The DNA was the basis for D and trimming; V, J and clone size are from that table. The sample records more than 300,000 clones, 90% being singletons.

This chain connects TRBV6-5 to TRBJ2-7; TRBD2 is a possible D gene (7 bases). The specimen sequenced was PBMCs or T cells enriched from blood (not recorded which). This TCR came from a woman aged 25 to 39 who had been exposed to COVID-19. CDR3 residues: CASSRGGPESYEQYF. For the CDR3, the DNA is TGTGCCAGCAGTAGGGGGGGGCCCGAATCCTACGAGCAGTACTTC.